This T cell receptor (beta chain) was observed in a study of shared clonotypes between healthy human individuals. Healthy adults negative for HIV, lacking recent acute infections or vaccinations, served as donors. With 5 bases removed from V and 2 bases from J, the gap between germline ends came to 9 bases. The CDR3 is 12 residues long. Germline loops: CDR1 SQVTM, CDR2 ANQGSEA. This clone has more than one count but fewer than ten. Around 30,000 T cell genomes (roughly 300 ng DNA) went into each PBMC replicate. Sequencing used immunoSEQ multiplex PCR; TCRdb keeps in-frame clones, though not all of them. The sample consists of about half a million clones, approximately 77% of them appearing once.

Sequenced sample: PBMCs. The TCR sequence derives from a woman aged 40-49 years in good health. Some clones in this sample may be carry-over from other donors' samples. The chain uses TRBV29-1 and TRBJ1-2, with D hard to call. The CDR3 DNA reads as TGCAGCGTTTCCGATCTAAACTATGGCTACACCTTC. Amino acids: CSVSDLNYGYTF.